This entry features one T cell receptor (beta chain) sequence. The protocol was immunoSEQ multiplex PCR, while the TCRdb copy is restricted to in-frame clones and leaves out a portion. The table includes approximately 28,000 clones, around nine tenths detected once. The data were obtained in a study of STAT5B mutations in CD4+ large granular lymphocyte leukemia. CDR3 length: 14 residues. With 8 bases clipped from V and 6 bases from J, the junction kept 6 bases outside the gene matches. Germline V gives CDR1 MGHDK, CDR2 SYGVNS. The V gene is TRBV25-1, the J gene TRBJ2-1, with 11 bases aligning to TRBD2. What was sequenced was CD4+ T cells from blood buffy coats. The source of this sequence is a human donor in good health. This CDR3 is CASVSSGRPNEQFF. Here the CDR3 DNA reads TGTGCCAGCGTCTCTAGCGGGAGGCCCAATGAGCAGTTCTTC.